These 21 T cell receptor beta chains were sequenced from one sample in a study of blood T cell repertoires in COVID-19. Data came from immunoSEQ multiplex PCR; TCRdb stores just in-frame clones and leaves some out. The sample lists approximately 360,000 clones; roughly 90% were seen once. Sequences were obtained from PBMCs or T cells enriched from blood (not recorded which). The origin of the receptors is a woman aged 25 to 39 with acute COVID-19.

This clone was seen only once. This rearrangement joins TRBV29-1 to TRBJ2-2; D is undetermined. The germline CDR1 and CDR2 sequences are SQVTM and ANQGSEA. CDR3 length: 12 amino acids. The V gene lost 7 bases and the J gene lost 6 bases, with 12 bases spanning the gap. The DNA for the CDR3 is TGCAGCGCCCCCGGCGGCGCCGGGGAGCTGTTTTTT. Translated: CSAPGGAGELFF.

The chain employs TRBV5-8 and TRBJ1-5; perhaps TRBD1 as D (6 bases). Germline CDR1 and CDR2: SGHTS and YDEGEE. This CDR3 spans 17 amino acids. The ends were cut back, 0 bases at V and 3 bases at J, with 16 bases in the middle. The CDR3 spells CASSLVLFQGHNQPQHF. The CDR3 DNA is TGTGCCAGCAGCTTGGTACTTTTTCAGGGACACAATCAGCCCCAGCATTTT. The variable domain in full, with the rest retrieved from reference TRBV5-8 and TRBJ1-5, is EAGVTQSPTHLIKTRGQQATLRCSPISGHTSVYWYQQALGLGLQFLLWYDEGEERNRGNFPPRFSGRQFPNYSSELNVNALELEDSALYLCASSLVLFQGHNQPQHFGDGTRLSIL.

The chain has TRBV2 and TRBJ2-7, with D maybe TRBD1 (6 bases). The CDR3 length is 15 residues. The V gene lost 6 bases and the J gene lost 3 bases, with 18 bases spanning the gap. The V gene's germline CDR1 is SNHLY and CDR2 FYNNEI. The CDR3 region is CASSDADSVNYEQYF. DNA of the CDR3: TGTGCCAGCAGCGACGCGGACAGTGTCAACTACGAGCAGTACTTC.

This chain uses TRBV18 with TRBJ2-7; 8 bases map to TRBD1. This CDR3 contains 12 residues. From germline, CDR1 is KGHSH and CDR2 LQKENI. The J segment lost 5 bases and the V segment lost 6 bases, leaving 3 bases of the junction unmatched. The CDR3 loop is CASSSGGDEQYF. DNA of the CDR3: TGTGCCAGCTCGTCAGGGGGCGACGAGCAGTACTTC.

This clone appeared once. This chain connects TRBV5-1 to TRBJ2-7; 10 nucleotides agree with TRBD2. Trimming took 5 bases from V and 7 from J; bases not matched to a gene: 6. This CDR3 contains 13 residues. The V gene's germline CDR1 is SGHRS and CDR2 YFSETQ. The CDR3 nucleotides are TGCGCCAGCAGATATCTAGCGGGAGAAGAGCAGTACTTC. It codes for CASRYLAGEEQYF.

This sequence joins TRBV27 and TRBJ2-2, with D unclear. The length of the CDR3 is 15 residues. V was trimmed by 5 bases and J by 0 bases, leaving 10 bases between them. The germline gives CDR1 MNHEY, CDR2 SMNVEV (reference sequence). CDR3 nucleotide sequence: TGTGCCAGCAGTCGGCAGGTCTCGAACACCGGGGAGCTGTTTTTT. It codes for CASSRQVSNTGELFF.

The CDR3 region is CSVEEGTGLNTEAFF. CDR3 nucleotides: TGCAGCGTTGAAGAGGGGACAGGTCTGAACACTGAAGCTTTCTTT. V is TRBV29-1 and J is TRBJ1-1; 8 nucleotides agree with TRBD1. V shed 0 bases and J 0 bases; nucleotides not matched to a gene: 3. There are 15 residues in the CDR3. The germline CDR1 and CDR2 sequences are SQVTM and ANQGSEA.

The chain employs TRBV5-8 and TRBJ1-4; perhaps TRBD1 as D (6 bases). The CDR3 sequence is 14 residues long. V gave up 6 bases and J gave up 6 bases, with 15 bases separating them. Germline values: CDR1 SGHTS, CDR2 YDEGEE. The CDR3 is CASILRGADEKLFF. CDR3 DNA sequence: TGTGCCAGCATCCTCCGGGGGGCGGATGAAAAACTGTTTTTT.

V usage is TRBV5-4 and J usage is TRBJ2-2; 7 bases match TRBD1. With V trimmed by 3 bases and J by 6 bases, 8 bases remained unmatched. The germline CDR1 and CDR2 sequences are SGHNT and YYREEE (reference sequence). CDR3 length equals 15 residues. CDR3: CASSWIGGGPGELFF. CDR3 sequence (DNA): TGTGCCAGCAGCTGGATAGGGGGCGGGCCCGGGGAGCTGTTTTTT. Together with reference TRBV5-4 and TRBJ2-2, the CDR3 gives the full variable domain: ETGVTQSPTHLIKTRGQQVTLRCSSQSGHNTVSWYQQALGQGPQFIFQYYREEENGRGNFPPRFSGLQFPNYSSELNVNALELDDSALYLCASSWIGGGPGELFFGEGSRLTVL.

The chain has TRBV29-1 and TRBJ1-2, with D possibly TRBD1 on 6 matching bases. CDR1 is SQVTM, CDR2 ANQGSEA, per germline. V dropped 7 bases and J dropped 4 bases, with 13 bases sitting between them. The CDR3 is 12 amino acids. The chain's CDR3 is CSETRGPYGYTF. Written as DNA, the CDR3 is TGCAGCGAAACCAGGGGCCCCTATGGCTACACCTTC.

The gene calls are TRBV19 and TRBJ1-5; 10 bases are shared with TRBD1. This CDR3 is 15 amino acids long. Trimming took 4 bases from V and 5 from J; bases not matched to a gene: 5. Germline CDR1 reads LNHDA; CDR2 reads SQIVND (reference sequence). CDR3 DNA: TGTGCCAGTAGTACCCCGGGACAGGGGTATCAGCCCCAGCATTTT. This sequence encodes CASSTPGQGYQPQHF.

This rearrangement joins TRBV2 to TRBJ1-2; no clear D gene. V lost 9 bases, J lost 6 bases, and 20 bases lay in between. CDR1 is SNHLY, CDR2 FYNNEI, per germline. CDR3 size: 14 residues. The CDR3 is CARARGTVPNGYTF. The DNA for the CDR3 is TGTGCCAGAGCGCGGGGTACAGTTCCGAATGGCTACACCTTC.

The V and J genes are TRBV11-3 and TRBJ2-5, with 8 positions matching TRBD2. The CDR3 contains 18 residues. Germline lookup yields CDR1 SGHNT and CDR2 YENEEA. With 2 bases clipped from V and 0 bases from J, the junction kept 11 bases outside the gene matches. As DNA, the CDR3 is TGTGCCAGCAGCTTACGGGCGCGGGGGGCCACGCACCAAGAGACCCAGTACTTC. Protein: CASSLRARGATHQETQYF.

This clone was detected a few times. This chain joins TRBV7-8 and TRBJ2-1; the D gene is possibly TRBD1 (6 bases). V was pared by 2 bases and J by 6 bases, with 20 bases between. Germline-derived CDR1 and CDR2 are SGHVS and FQNEAQ. This CDR3 spans 17 amino acids. The CDR3 bases are TGTGCCAGCAGCTTAACCCGGACAGTAGACAGACCCAATGAGCAGTTCTTC. It translates to CASSLTRTVDRPNEQFF.

The chain couples TRBV7-6 to TRBJ2-2; possible D gene TRBD1, 5 bases. Between the trimmed V and J ends, which lost 5 bases and 9 bases, there was a span of 10 bases. The CDR3 runs to 12 residues. Germline V lookup: CDR1 SGHVS, CDR2 FNYEAQ. CDR3 protein: CASSDRQRELFF. CDR3 sequence (DNA): TGTGCCAGCAGCGACCGACAGCGGGAGCTGTTTTTT.

The chain recombines TRBV19 with TRBJ1-2, with a weak D call TRBD1 (5 bases). Looked up from germline, CDR1 is LNHDA and CDR2 is SQIVND (reference sequence). The V gene lost 8 bases and the J gene lost 8 bases, with 12 bases spanning the gap. This CDR3 contains 11 residues. CDR3 in amino acids: CASVGARGYTF. The CDR3 DNA reads as TGTGCCAGTGTTGGGGCACGGGGCTACACCTTC. Full variable domain (rest looked up from reference TRBV19 and TRBJ1-2): DGGITQSPKYLFRKEGQNVTLSCEQNLNHDAMYWYRQDPGQGLRLIYYSQIVNDFQKGDIAEGYSVSREKKESFPLTVTSAQKNPTAFYLCASVGARGYTFGSGTRLTVV.

The gene calls are TRBV29-1 and TRBJ1-5; D is uncertain. Germline CDR1 and CDR2: SQVTM and ANQGSEA. V gave up 4 bases and J gave up 0 bases, with 10 bases separating them. This CDR3 comprises 14 residues. The CDR3 sequence is CSVGTTDSNQPQHF. The CDR3 bases are TGCAGCGTTGGGACTACCGATAGCAATCAGCCCCAGCATTTT.

V gene TRBV24-1 combines with J gene TRBJ1-5; D perhaps matches TRBD1 (6 bases). Germline loops: CDR1 KGHDR, CDR2 SFDVKD. This CDR3 has 14 residues. Trimming cost V 4 bases and J 5 bases, with 11 bases left between them. CDR3 coding DNA: TGTGCCACCAGTGAGACGGACAGCTATCAGCCCCAGCATTTT. Its translation: CATSETDSYQPQHF.

This chain joins TRBV13 and TRBJ2-1; possible D gene TRBD1, 6 bases. Germline CDR1 PRHDT, CDR2 FYEKMQ (reference sequence). V was shortened by 5 bases and J by 5 bases, with 19 bases between the two germline ends. The CDR3 covers 16 residues. CDR3: CASSPLDKGVDNEQFF. CDR3 nucleotides: TGTGCCAGCAGCCCCCTCGACAAGGGGGTGGACAATGAGCAGTTCTTC. Full variable domain (rest looked up from reference TRBV13 and TRBJ2-1): AAGVIQSPRHLIKEKRETATLKCYPIPRHDTVYWYQQGPGQDPQFLISFYEKMQSDKGSIPDRFSAQQFSDYHSELNMSSLELGDSALYFCASSPLDKGVDNEQFFGPGTRLTVL.

This clone was found once. This rearrangement joins TRBV9 to TRBJ2-3; tentatively, D is TRBD2 (7 bases). CDR1 is SGDLS, CDR2 YYNGEE, per germline. The CDR3 totals 15 residues. V shed 4 bases and J shed 3 bases, with 15 bases lying between them. CDR3 in amino acids: CASSSWGGGTDTQYF. Written as DNA, the CDR3 is TGTGCCAGCAGCTCGTGGGGAGGGGGGACAGATACGCAGTATTTT.

This sequence joins TRBV30 and TRBJ2-7; TRBD1 aligns across 10 bases. V gave up 3 bases and J gave up 5 bases; unmatched junction bases: 10. CDR1 is GTSNPN and CDR2 is SVGIG in the germline V gene (reference sequence). This CDR3 is built from 15 residues. The CDR3 DNA reads TGTGCCTGGAGATCTGGGACAGGGGCTCGGGACGAGCAGTACTTC. Translating it yields CAWRSGTGARDEQYF.